Detailed here is one T cell receptor beta chain. Its antigen is not identified. The J segment lost 3 bases and the V segment lost 9 bases, leaving 8 bases of the junction unmatched. The germline V gene has CDR1 SNHLY and CDR2 FYNNEI. CDR3 length equals 13 residues. This entry belongs to a study of cytomegalovirus exposure and HLA in healthy donors. Findings and caveats of the study: Reportedly, fewer N-insertions than the 666-donor mean appeared in an Asian-associated ancestry cluster in a later analysis. In a later analysis, CMV-associated beta chains were mostly HLA-associated, it appeared.

The PCR had 60 Vbeta and 13 Jbeta primers. The data were produced by immunoSEQ multiplex PCR, yet TCRdb's version contains in-frame clones alone and is incomplete. The data contain around 97,000 clones, 9.4% of them singletons. Unrecorded immune exposures were likely, despite nominal health at sampling. The rearrangement links TRBV2 to TRBJ2-7; 7 bases map to TRBD1. This sequence was found in a man in his fifties in good health and CMV-seropositive. The specimen was PBMCs. CDR3 protein: CASSGQTYYEQYF. Here the CDR3 DNA reads TGTGCCAGTTCGGGACAGACATACTACGAGCAGTACTTC.